The 25 T cell receptor beta chains in this list originate from one sample, sequenced in a study of early T cells in non-severe SARS-CoV-2 infection. TCRdb reprocessed the 5' RACE reads with MiXCR, giving one entry per CDR3 protein. Among tens of thousands of distinct CDR3 sequences listed, roughly 5.1% were seen once. Sequencing was carried out using whole blood. The receptor set was obtained from an adult who was a healthcare worker with PCR-confirmed SARS-CoV-2 infection or an uninfected control (not recorded which).

This clonotype has a count of ten or more. This chain connects TRBV12-2 to TRBJ1-5; TRBD1, the table's D call, was not compared with the DNA. TRBV12-2 is a pseudogene locus. CDR3 size: 17 residues. The DNA of the CDR3 is TGTGCAAGTCGCATACAGGGGGGGACAGAAGACAATCAGCCCCAGCATTTT. This encodes CASRIQGGTEDNQPQHF.

The J gene is TRBJ1-1, the V gene TRBV11-2; D unresolved. Trimming shortened V by 3 bases and J by 1 base, and 9 bases separated the two germline ends. Germline loops: CDR1 SGHAT, CDR2 FQNNGV. The CDR3 totals 14 residues. This chain's CDR3 is CASSLRAQNTEAFF. In DNA form, the CDR3 reads TGTGCCAGCAGCTTGAGGGCACAGAACACTGAAGCTTTCTTT.

The sample holds many counts of this clonotype. The V and J genes are TRBV25-1 and TRBJ2-7; perhaps TRBD1 as D (7 bases). Trimming removed 4 bases at V and 7 bases at J, with 20 bases between. The germline V gene has CDR1 MGHDK and CDR2 SYGVNS. This CDR3 spans 15 amino acids. CDR3: CASSGPGQPGGEQYF. The CDR3 region has the DNA TGTGCCAGCAGTGGCCCGGGACAGCCCGGAGGGGAGCAGTACTTC.

This clonotype has only a few counts. The rearrangement links TRBV4-1 to TRBJ2-3; D is unclear. Germline CDR1 reads MGHRA; CDR2 reads YSYEKL. Trimming pared 0 bases from V and 5 bases from J, leaving 9 bases between. CDR3 size: 14 residues. For the CDR3, the DNA is TGCGCCAGCAGCCAAGACAGTTTTCAAGATACGCAGTATTTT. Its protein is CASSQDSFQDTQYF.

This clonotype was found many times. The chain employs TRBV6-5 and TRBJ1-1; possibly TRBD1 for D (5 bases). V dropped 9 bases and J dropped 1 base, with 18 bases sitting between them. This CDR3 region has 15 residues. Germline V CDR1 and CDR2: MNHEY, SVGAGI. The CDR3 spells CASTSTGTKNTEAFF. The CDR3 nucleotides are TGTGCCAGTACTTCGACCGGGACGAAGAACACTGAAGCTTTCTTT.

V is TRBV20-1 and J is TRBJ2-3, with D possibly TRBD2 on 5 matching bases. V was shortened by 3 bases and J by 4 bases, with 17 bases between the two germline ends. There are 15 residues in the CDR3. Germline-derived CDR1 and CDR2 are DFQATT and SNEGSKA (reference sequence). In nucleotides, the CDR3 is TGCAGTGCTAGTGTAAAGCGGAGAGGAGCAGATACGCAGTATTTT. Protein: CSASVKRRGADTQYF.

J is TRBJ2-3 and V is TRBV29-1; 11 nucleotides align to TRBD2. Per the germline V gene, CDR1 is SQVTM and CDR2 is ANQGSEA. With 2 bases clipped from V and 5 bases from J, the junction kept 9 bases outside the gene matches. The CDR3 sequence is 16 residues long. CDR3 bases: TGCAGCGTTGAAAGTGGCCTAGCGGGGGGTAGAGATACGCAGTATTTT. It yields the protein CSVESGLAGGRDTQYF.

At least ten counts were recorded for this clonotype. The chain couples TRBV12-5 to TRBJ2-3; perhaps TRBD1 as D (6 bases). The CDR3 is 13 amino acids. V lost 1 base, J lost 7 bases, and 9 bases lay in between. The germline gives CDR1 LGHNT, CDR2 FRNRAP. In DNA, the CDR3 is TGTGCTAGTGGTTTGGACAGGGTCTATACGCAGTATTTT. Its translation is CASGLDRVYTQYF.

This clonotype was seen repeatedly, ten times or more. CDR3 sequence: CASSPGARAETQYF. The CDR3 DNA is TGTGCCAGCAGTCCAGGCGCCAGGGCGGAGACCCAGTACTTC. The V gene is TRBV6-2 or TRBV6-3, the J gene TRBJ2-5; D possibly corresponds to TRBD1 (5 bases). V lost 5 bases and J 5 bases, leaving 15 bases between the germline ends. The germline V gene has CDR1 MNHEY and CDR2 SVGEGT. The CDR3 has 14 amino acids.

This clonotype was counted many times. The J gene is TRBJ2-7, the V gene TRBV19, with D possibly matching TRBD1 (5 bases). V was trimmed by 1 base and J by 4 bases, leaving 20 bases between them. Germline V CDR1 and CDR2: LNHDA, SQIVND (reference sequence). The CDR3 spans 17 residues. The CDR3 here is CASSIGVEQAPSYEQYF. As DNA, the CDR3 is TGTGCCAGTAGTATAGGGGTTGAACAGGCCCCCTCTTACGAGCAGTACTTC.

This clonotype was seen ten or more times. The genes are TRBV7-6 and TRBJ2-5; D not resolved. Germline V lookup: CDR1 SGHVS, CDR2 FNYEAQ. The CDR3 is 12 amino acids. Trimming took 8 bases from V and 0 from J, leaving 7 bases between them. CDR3 nucleotides: TGTGCCAGCGGAGCGTACCAAGAGACCCAGTACTTC. Its translation: CASGAYQETQYF.

This clonotype was seen at least ten times. J is TRBJ2-7 and V is TRBV20-1, with no clear D. V lost 1 base and J 4 bases, leaving 11 bases between the germline ends. The V gene's germline CDR1 is DFQATT and CDR2 SNEGSKA (reference sequence). The CDR3 covers 13 residues. The CDR3 loop reads CSARGAVDYEQYF. The CDR3 DNA reads as TGCAGTGCTAGAGGGGCTGTGGATTACGAGCAGTACTTC.

At least ten counts were recorded for this clonotype. The V gene is TRBV11-2, the J gene TRBJ2-7, with TRBD1 identical over 8 bases. Germline CDR1 is SGHAT and CDR2 is FQNNGV. This CDR3 comprises 16 residues. Losses at the gene ends were 1 base for V and 6 bases for J; bases not matched to a gene: 11. CDR3 sequence reads: CASSLAPTGAMGEQYF. The CDR3, as DNA: TGTGCCAGCAGCTTAGCGCCGACAGGGGCTATGGGCGAGCAGTACTTC.

This sequence joins TRBV6-4 and TRBJ2-1; TRBD2 agrees at 10 bases. J lost 6 bases, V lost 5 bases, and 1 base had no gene match. The V gene's germline CDR1 is MRHNA and CDR2 SNTAGT. The CDR3 spans 13 residues. The CDR3 protein is CASSSGGANEQFF. The CDR3 bases are TGTGCCAGCAGTAGCGGGGGGGCCAATGAGCAGTTCTTC.

In this sample, this clonotype turned up many times. The chain couples TRBV6-6 to TRBJ2-7, with TRBD1 as a possible D gene (5 bases). The germline gives CDR1 MNHNY, CDR2 SVGAGI (reference sequence). The CDR3 has 11 residues. V lost 5 bases and J 9 bases, leaving 11 bases between the germline ends. The CDR3 region has the DNA TGTGCCAGCAGTCAGGGTGTCGGGCAGTACTTC. It encodes CASSQGVGQYF.

This clonotype has just a few counts. This chain links TRBV7-2 with TRBJ1-6; the match to TRBD1 covers 7 bases. The V and J ends lost 2 bases and 9 bases, in that order; junction bases with no gene match: 7. The CDR3 consists of 15 residues. Germline CDR1 reads SGHTA; CDR2 reads FQGNSA. CDR3 sequence reads: CASSLRLQGVSPLHF. The CDR3 coding sequence is TGTGCCAGCAGCTTACGCTTGCAGGGGGTTTCACCCCTCCACTTT.

The chain uses TRBV7-9 and TRBJ1-1, with D unclear. V was trimmed by 3 bases and J by 11 bases, leaving 16 bases between them. The CDR3 spans 13 residues. Germline values: CDR1 SEHNR, CDR2 FQNEAQ (reference sequence). The CDR3 region has the DNA TGTGCCAGCAGCTTGCTAGGGATACAAGAGGCTTTCTTT. Translated, it gives CASSLLGIQEAFF.

CDR3 in DNA: TGTGCCAGCAGCCAAGAGTCTAACTATGGCTACACCTTC. Its protein is CASSQESNYGYTF. The chain couples TRBV14 to TRBJ1-2; D uncertain. The ends were cut back, 0 bases at V and 0 bases at J, with 2 bases in the middle. The CDR3 consists of 13 residues. The germline V gene encodes CDR1 SGHDN and CDR2 FVKESK.

The CDR3 nucleotides read TGTGCCAGCAGCCAGACAGGGGGCGGTGGCACTGAAGCTTTCTTT. Its protein product is CASSQTGGGGTEAFF. The chain has TRBV5-4 and TRBJ1-1, with 10 positions matching TRBD1. The CDR3 loop spans 15 amino acids. V shed 4 bases, J shed 4 bases, and the junction held 7 bases outside the gene matches. CDR1 and CDR2 from the germline V gene are SGHNT and YYREEE (reference sequence). The variable domain in full, completed from reference TRBV5-4 and TRBJ1-1, reads ETGVTQSPTHLIKTRGQQVTLRCSSQSGHNTVSWYQQALGQGPQFIFQYYREEENGRGNFPPRFSGLQFPNYSSELNVNALELDDSALYLCASSQTGGGGTEAFFGQGTRLTVV.

This clonotype was seen only a few times. This rearrangement joins TRBV6-2 or TRBV6-3 to TRBJ2-7; a possible D gene is TRBD1 (7 bases). The CDR3 spans 14 residues. Germline loops: CDR1 MNHEY, CDR2 SVGEGT. Trimming removed 4 bases at V and 2 bases at J, with 12 bases between. CDR3 nucleotide sequence: TGTGCCAGCAGTTGGGGGGACAGAACCTACGAGCAGTACTTC. It is translated as CASSWGDRTYEQYF.

This clonotype came up a few times. Here the CDR3 DNA reads TGCGCCAGCAGCCAGATGCTAGTTGGACAGGGTTTTTCAGATACGCAGTATTTT. Encoded protein: CASSQMLVGQGFSDTQYF. This chain connects TRBV4-3 to TRBJ2-3, with 8 positions matching TRBD1. CDR3 length: 18 amino acids. The trim removed 3 bases at V and 4 bases at J, leaving 15 bases unmatched. Germline CDR1 is LGHNA and CDR2 is YSLEER.

This clonotype was seen repeatedly, ten times or more. V gene TRBV7-6 combines with J gene TRBJ1-1, with D uncertain. Deletions cut 3 bases from V and 5 bases from J, with 10 bases between. Per the germline V gene, CDR1 is SGHVS and CDR2 is FNYEAQ. This CDR3 has 13 amino acids. The CDR3 is CASSFRDGTEAFF. CDR3 DNA: TGTGCCAGCAGCTTTAGGGATGGGACTGAAGCTTTCTTT.

This clonotype has a count of ten or more. The gene calls are TRBV6-6 and TRBJ1-2; 10 positions match TRBD1. The CDR3 is made up of 14 amino acids. V lost 8 bases, J lost 2 bases, and 5 bases stayed unmatched. CDR1 is MNHNY and CDR2 is SVGAGI in the germline V gene (reference sequence). This CDR3 reads CASGGQGKNYGYTF. The CDR3 DNA sequence: TGTGCCAGCGGGGGACAGGGGAAAAACTATGGCTACACCTTC.

In its sample, this clonotype is medium-sized. The gene calls are TRBV20-1 and TRBJ1-1; 7 positions match TRBD1. Trimming at V came to 0 bases and at J to 1 base, leaving 5 bases not matched to a gene. From germline, CDR1 is DFQATT and CDR2 SNEGSKA (reference sequence). The CDR3 length is 15 residues. In DNA, the CDR3 is TGCAGTGCTAGAGAAATCGACAGGGAGAACACTGAAGCTTTCTTT. Encoded protein: CSAREIDRENTEAFF.

This clonotype was recorded at least ten times. CDR3 sequence (DNA): TGTGCCAGCAGTGACAGGAGCCAACCGAACTATGGCTACACCTTC. Protein product: CASSDRSQPNYGYTF. V gene TRBV6-1 combines with J gene TRBJ1-2; D is unclear. The length of the CDR3 is 15 residues. Trimming removed 3 bases from V and 2 bases from J, with 13 bases in between. The V gene's germline CDR1 is MNHNS and CDR2 SASEGT.